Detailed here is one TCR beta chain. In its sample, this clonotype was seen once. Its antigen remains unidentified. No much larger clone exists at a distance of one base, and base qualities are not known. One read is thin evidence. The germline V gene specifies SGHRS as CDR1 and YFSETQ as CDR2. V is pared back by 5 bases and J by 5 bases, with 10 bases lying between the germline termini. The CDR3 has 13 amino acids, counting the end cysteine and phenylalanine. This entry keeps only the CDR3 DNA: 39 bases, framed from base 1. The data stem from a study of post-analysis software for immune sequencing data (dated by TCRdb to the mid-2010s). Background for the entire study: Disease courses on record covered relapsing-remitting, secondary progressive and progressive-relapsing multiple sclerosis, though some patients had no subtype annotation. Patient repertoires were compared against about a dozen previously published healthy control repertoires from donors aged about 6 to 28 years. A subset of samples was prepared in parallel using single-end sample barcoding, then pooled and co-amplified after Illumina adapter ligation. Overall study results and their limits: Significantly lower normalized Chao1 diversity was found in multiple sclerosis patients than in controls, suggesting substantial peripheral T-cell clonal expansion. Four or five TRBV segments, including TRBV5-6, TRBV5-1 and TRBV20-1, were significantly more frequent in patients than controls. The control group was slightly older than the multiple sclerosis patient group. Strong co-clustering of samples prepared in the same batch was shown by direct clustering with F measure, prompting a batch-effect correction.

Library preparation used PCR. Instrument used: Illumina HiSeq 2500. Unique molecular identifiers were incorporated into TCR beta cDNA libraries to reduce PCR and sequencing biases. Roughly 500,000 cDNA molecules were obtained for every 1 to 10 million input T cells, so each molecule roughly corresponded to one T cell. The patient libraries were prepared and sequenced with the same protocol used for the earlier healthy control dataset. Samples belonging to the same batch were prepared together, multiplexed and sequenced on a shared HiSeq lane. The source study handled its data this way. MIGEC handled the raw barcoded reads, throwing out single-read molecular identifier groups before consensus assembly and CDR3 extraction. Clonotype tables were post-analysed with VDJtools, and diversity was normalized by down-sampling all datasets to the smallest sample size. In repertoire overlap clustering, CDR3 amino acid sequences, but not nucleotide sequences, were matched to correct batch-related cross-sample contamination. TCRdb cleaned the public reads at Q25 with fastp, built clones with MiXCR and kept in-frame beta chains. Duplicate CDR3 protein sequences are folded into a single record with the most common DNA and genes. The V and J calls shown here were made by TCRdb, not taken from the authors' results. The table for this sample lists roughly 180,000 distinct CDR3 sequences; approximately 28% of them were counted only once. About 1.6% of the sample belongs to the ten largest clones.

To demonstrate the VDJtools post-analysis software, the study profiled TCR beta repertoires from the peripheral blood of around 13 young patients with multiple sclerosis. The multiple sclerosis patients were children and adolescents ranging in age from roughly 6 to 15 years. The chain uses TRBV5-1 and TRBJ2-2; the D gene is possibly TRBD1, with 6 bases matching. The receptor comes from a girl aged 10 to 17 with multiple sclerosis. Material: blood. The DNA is TGCGCCAGCAGTTATACAGGGACCGGGGAGCTGTTTTTT. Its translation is CASSYTGTGELFF.